One sample yielded the 20 T cell receptor beta chains listed below, sequenced in a study of blood T cell repertoires in COVID-19. TCRdb's table, derived via immunoSEQ multiplex PCR, lists solely in-frame clones and lacks some. Of nearly 350,000 clones in the sample, roughly 90% are singletons; the top ten hold roughly 6.6%. Source material: peripheral blood. The receptors were gathered from a woman aged 70-85 years with COVID-19, enrolled during active disease.

In its sample, this clone was seen once. V and J are TRBV3-1 (or the pseudogene TRBV3-2) and TRBJ1-1; D unclear. The CDR3 sequence is 15 residues long. Germline V gene lookup returns CDR1 LGHDT and CDR2 YNNKEL (reference sequence). V was clipped by 2 bases and J by 1 base, with 11 bases between them. The CDR3 DNA follows: TGTGCCAGCAGCCAATACGGAGGAGAGAACACTGAAGCTTTCTTT. This encodes CASSQYGGENTEAFF.

The rearrangement joins TRBV30 to TRBJ2-1, with 7 nucleotides matching TRBD1. The length of the CDR3 is 14 residues. V was clipped by 0 bases and J by 7 bases; unmatched bases: 6. Per germline, CDR1 GTSNPN and CDR2 SVGIG (reference sequence). The CDR3 region is CAWSVFGTVNEQFF. The CDR3 DNA sequence: TGTGCCTGGAGTGTTTTCGGGACAGTTAATGAGCAGTTCTTC. The complete variable domain, with remaining parts taken from reference TRBV30 and TRBJ2-1, reads SQTIHQWPATLVQPVGSPLSLECTVEGTSNPNLYWYRQAAGRGLQLLFYSVGIGQISSEVPQNLSASRPQDRQFILSSKKLLLSDSGFYLCAWSVFGTVNEQFFGPGTRLTVL.

This chain connects TRBV21-1 to TRBJ1-4; no check of the table's D call, TRBD1, against the DNA was made. TRBV21-1 is flagged as a pseudogene. The CDR3 runs to 16 residues. The DNA for the CDR3 is TGTGCCAGCAGCAATGTAGGGGTAAGGACTAATGAAAAACTGTTTTTT. It encodes CASSNVGVRTNEKLFF.

This rearrangement joins TRBV7-2 to TRBJ1-4; 7 nucleotides agree with TRBD1. With V trimmed by 5 bases and J by 1 base, 1 base remained unmatched. The CDR3 sequence is 14 residues long. Germline values: CDR1 SGHTA, CDR2 FQGNSA. CDR3 in amino acids: CASSHRGTNEKLFF. The DNA for the CDR3 is TGTGCCAGCAGCCACAGGGGAACTAATGAAAAACTGTTTTTT.

This clone appeared once. J is TRBJ2-4 and V is TRBV21-1; TRBD2, the table's D call, was not compared with the DNA. TRBV21-1 is an annotated pseudogene. The CDR3 is 17 amino acids. For the CDR3, the DNA is TGTGCCAGCAGCAAAGATGGCGGGGGGACGACCAAAAACATTCAGTACTTC. It is translated as CASSKDGGGTTKNIQYF.

This clone was observed a single time. The gene calls are TRBV4-3 and TRBJ1-4; TRBD1 matches 10 bases. This CDR3 is built from 15 residues. J lost 7 bases, V lost 4 bases, and 6 bases had no gene match. Per germline, CDR1 LGHNA and CDR2 YSLEER. CDR3 amino acids: CASSPGTGDLEKLFF. In DNA, the CDR3 is TGCGCCAGCAGCCCCGGGACAGGGGATCTTGAAAAACTGTTTTTT.

As to this clone: This CDR3 is missing its conserved last phenylalanine or tryptophan, likely due to a read error. The DNA is left out, because the CDR3 cannot be placed on it with certainty; the CDR3 is given as TCRdb lists it. V gene TRBV21-1 combines with J gene TRBJ2-7; the table gives TRBD2 as D, unverified against the DNA. TRBV21-1 is a known pseudogene. The CDR3 is 9 residues long, counting both termini. CDR3 residues: CASSNHGTK.

The rearrangement uses TRBV2 and TRBJ1-1, with D possibly being TRBD1 (6 bases). Germline CDR1 and CDR2: SNHLY and FYNNEI. V dropped 5 bases and J dropped 0 bases, with 16 bases sitting between them. This CDR3 is built from 16 residues. The CDR3 loop reads CASSKKGGGMNTEAFF. The CDR3 DNA follows: TGTGCCAGCAGTAAGAAAGGGGGAGGGATGAACACTGAAGCTTTCTTT.

V is TRBV7-2 and J is TRBJ2-1; D remains ambiguous. Germline CDR1 and CDR2: SGHTA and FQGNSA. The CDR3 is 11 residues long. The V end was cut by 7 bases, the J end by 9 bases, with 10 bases between. CDR3 coding DNA: TGTGCCAGCACGCCCGGTGGTGAGCAGTTCTTC. This gives the protein CASTPGGEQFF.

The chain links TRBV5-1 to TRBJ2-5, with TRBD2 as a possible D gene (5 bases). Trimming shortened V by 2 bases and J by 1 base, and 6 bases separated the two germline ends. The germline V gene has CDR1 SGHRS and CDR2 YFSETQ. The CDR3 is 13 amino acids. Written as DNA, the CDR3 is TGCGCCAGCAGCTTCGGGGTCCAAGAGACCCAGTACTTC. Translated, it gives CASSFGVQETQYF.

About this clone: This same CDR3 is encoded by further DNA sequences in the sample. The chain joins TRBV5-1 to TRBJ1-2; D possibly corresponds to TRBD1 (6 bases). The CDR3 covers 13 residues. V lost 4 bases and J lost 4, with 11 bases in between. Germline V gene lookup returns CDR1 SGHRS and CDR2 YFSETQ. The CDR3 DNA reads as TGCGCCAGCAGCCTAGGACAGTCCTATGGCTACACCTTC. Protein sequence: CASSLGQSYGYTF.

This sequence joins TRBV4-1 and TRBJ1-2, with D possibly being TRBD1 (5 bases). Germline CDR1 and CDR2: MGHRA and YSYEKL. This CDR3 is built from 16 residues. Trimming stripped 1 base from V and 3 bases from J, with 15 bases between. DNA of the CDR3: TGCGCCAGCAGCCAAGTCCCAGGGTCCCTGGACTATGGCTACACCTTC. Translating it yields CASSQVPGSLDYGYTF.

This chain links TRBV2 with TRBJ2-5; TRBD2 matches 13 bases. The CDR3 sequence is 15 residues long. After removal of 10 bases from V and 4 bases from J, the junction contained 9 bases not matched to a gene. CDR1 is SNHLY and CDR2 is FYNNEI in the germline V gene. The CDR3 region is CATTIWTSGGETQYF. In DNA, the CDR3 is TGTGCCACTACGATCTGGACTAGCGGGGGAGAGACCCAGTACTTC.

The rearrangement uses TRBV6-2 or TRBV6-3 and TRBJ1-5; D remains unclear. The germline V and J ends were trimmed by 5 bases and 0 bases, with 8 bases remaining between them. The length of the CDR3 is 14 residues. The V gene's germline CDR1 is MNHEY and CDR2 SVGEGT. Written as DNA, the CDR3 is TGTGCCAGCAGTCTAGTCGATAGCAATCAGCCCCAGCATTTT. Its translation is CASSLVDSNQPQHF.

V and J are TRBV30 and TRBJ1-1; D is possibly TRBD1 (5 bases). CDR3 size: 18 residues. CDR1 and CDR2 (germline): GTSNPN, SVGIG (reference sequence). The V end lost 1 base, the J end lost 2 bases, and 23 bases lay between the germline ends. CDR3 coding DNA: TGTGCCTGGAGTGAGGATCTTAGGCTGGACATTCTCAACACTGAAGCTTTCTTT. Translation gives CAWSEDLRLDILNTEAFF. Based on the CDR3 plus reference TRBV30 and TRBJ1-1, the full variable domain is SQTIHQWPATLVQPVGSPLSLECTVEGTSNPNLYWYRQAAGRGLQLLFYSVGIGQISSEVPQNLSASRPQDRQFILSSKKLLLSDSGFYLCAWSEDLRLDILNTEAFFGQGTRLTVV.

The genes are TRBV7-2 and TRBJ1-2; 7 bases line up with TRBD1. This CDR3 is built from 15 residues. CDR1 is SGHTA and CDR2 is FQGNSA in the germline V gene. Germline trimming cut 4 bases from V and 6 bases from J; bases unmatched to any gene: 11. Written as DNA, the CDR3 is TGTGCCAGCAGCTCGAATCGGGACAGAAAAGATGGCTACACCTTC. Protein sequence: CASSSNRDRKDGYTF.

V gene TRBV5-6 combines with J gene TRBJ1-4; 7 bases match TRBD1. The ends lost 2 bases at V and 5 bases at J; junction bases unmatched: 3. The CDR3 consists of 14 residues. Germline values: CDR1 SGHDT, CDR2 YYEEEE. The CDR3 region has the DNA TGTGCCAGCAGCTTTGGGACAGAAAATGAAAAACTGTTTTTT. Protein: CASSFGTENEKLFF.

The chain is built from TRBV4-2 and TRBJ2-3; D is uncertain. Looked up from germline, CDR1 is LGHNA and CDR2 is YNFKEQ. V dropped 4 bases and J dropped 2 bases, with 13 bases sitting between them. The CDR3 runs 15 residues. The CDR3 DNA reads TGTGCCAGCAGCCCCTACTTGAGAGACACAGATACGCAGTATTTT. This gives the protein CASSPYLRDTDTQYF.

This rearrangement joins TRBV18 to TRBJ1-4, with a possible D match to TRBD1 (5 bases). The CDR3 sequence is 16 residues long. Trimming removed 5 bases from V and 0 bases from J, with 13 bases in between. Germline V gene sequence: CDR1 KGHSH, CDR2 LQKENI. The CDR3 DNA reads TGTGCCAGCTCATCCAGGGAGGCGGCAACTAATGAAAAACTGTTTTTT. The encoded protein is CASSSREAATNEKLFF.

A note on this clone: Other nucleotide sequences from this sample produce the same CDR3. CDR3 nucleotide sequence: TGCGCCAGCAGCTTGGGGGGACAGTTAGAAGCTTTCTTT. It is translated as CASSLGGQLEAFF. This chain joins TRBV5-1 and TRBJ1-1, with TRBD1 matching 7 bases. Trimming took 0 bases from V and 8 from J; bases not matched to a gene: 4. This CDR3 is 13 amino acids long. The germline V gene has CDR1 SGHRS and CDR2 YFSETQ.